What follows are 22 T cell receptor beta chains derived from one specimen sequenced in a study of neurological immune-mediated disorders. TCRdb recomputed calls from the 5' RACE reads with MiXCR, one row per CDR3 protein. The sample contains about 82,000 distinct CDR3 sequences, approximately 2.4% of which appear only once. Sequenced input: PBMCs. The receptors were gathered from a woman in her twenties or thirties with multiple sclerosis.

This clonotype was counted many times. The genes are TRBV28 and TRBJ2-7, with TRBD1 as a possible D gene (6 bases). Germline assignment: CDR1 MDHEN and CDR2 SYDVKM. The CDR3 is made up of 14 amino acids. Trimming left V 3 bases short and J 0 bases short, with 9 bases between. CDR3 DNA: TGTGCCAGCAGTTTTGAGACAGGCTCCTACGAGCAGTACTTC. Residues: CASSFETGSYEQYF.

This clonotype was recorded many times. The rearrangement links TRBV6-2 or TRBV6-3 to TRBJ2-3, with TRBD2 matching over 10 bases. The germline V gene encodes CDR1 MNHEY and CDR2 SVGEGT. This CDR3 is built from 14 residues. The V gene end was trimmed by 4 bases and the J gene end by 4 bases; junction bases not matched to a gene: 2. Here the CDR3 DNA reads TGTGCCAGCAGTTTTCTAGCGGGAGCAGATACGCAGTATTTT. The encoded protein is CASSFLAGADTQYF.

This clonotype turned up a few times. This chain uses TRBV28 with TRBJ1-5; D may be TRBD1 (6 bases). Germline lookup yields CDR1 MDHEN and CDR2 SYDVKM. CDR3 length: 17 amino acids. The V end was cut by 4 bases, the J end by 2 bases, with 18 bases between. CDR3 sequence reads: CASSSPRAGEGNQPQHF. In DNA form, the CDR3 reads TGTGCCAGCAGTTCCCCGAGGGCAGGGGAAGGCAATCAGCCCCAGCATTTT.

In this sample, this clonotype turned up many times. The J gene is TRBJ2-5, the V gene TRBV12-3 or TRBV12-4, with 8 bases matching TRBD2. The CDR3 extends over 15 amino acids. With 6 bases clipped from V and 4 bases from J, the junction kept 10 bases outside the gene matches. CDR3 in amino acids: CASRDRTSGGETQYF. CDR3 DNA sequence: TGTGCCAGCAGGGACCGGACAAGCGGGGGAGAGACCCAGTACTTC.

This clonotype has a count of ten or more. This chain uses TRBV18 with TRBJ1-2; a weak D match, TRBD1 (5 bases). The CDR3 length is 15 residues. Trimming took 3 bases from V and 7 from J, leaving 18 bases between them. Germline CDR1 and CDR2: KGHSH and LQKENI. DNA of the CDR3: TGTGCCAGCTCACCTTCCGGCCAGGGCCAGGTTGGCTACACCTTC. Translated, it gives CASSPSGQGQVGYTF.

This clonotype was observed many times. This chain connects TRBV29-1 to TRBJ2-1, with 12 bases lining up with TRBD2. Germline lookup yields CDR1 SQVTM and CDR2 ANQGSEA. The trim removed 6 bases at V and 5 bases at J, leaving 8 bases unmatched. The CDR3 runs 15 residues. The CDR3 DNA sequence: TGCAGCGTGCGGCTGGGACTAGCGGGCCACAATGAGCAGTTCTTC. Protein: CSVRLGLAGHNEQFF.

There are many counts of this clonotype. J is TRBJ1-1 and V is TRBV7-9, with D possibly TRBD1 on 5 matching bases. V lost 2 bases, J lost 3 bases, and 7 bases lay in between. The CDR3 length is 13 residues. Germline assignment: CDR1 SEHNR and CDR2 FQNEAQ (reference sequence). The CDR3 loop reads CASSLQGHTEAFF. The CDR3 DNA sequence: TGTGCCAGCAGCTTACAGGGACACACTGAAGCTTTCTTT.

Notes on this clonotype: With a much larger clone just one base away, this may be a read error. DNA for the CDR3: TGTGCCAGCAGCTTCACTCCCTCAGCGGGAGCTAACAATGCGCAGTTCTTC. Residues: CASSFTPSAGANNAQFF. The rearrangement links TRBV5-6 to TRBJ2-1; 8 bases match TRBD2. CDR1 SGHDT and CDR2 YYEEEE come from the germline V gene. This CDR3 contains 17 residues.

This clonotype has at least ten counts. The chain joins TRBV20-1 to TRBJ1-2, with D perhaps TRBD1 (6 bases). Germline V CDR1 and CDR2: DFQATT, SNEGSKA (reference sequence). The CDR3 is 13 residues long. The V and J ends lost 6 bases and 6 bases respectively, with 17 bases between them. The CDR3: CSAGHFSGDGYTF. CDR3 DNA sequence: TGCAGTGCCGGACACTTCTCAGGGGATGGCTACACCTTC.

The sample holds many counts of this clonotype. This chain uses TRBV5-1 with TRBJ1-5; D not resolved. CDR1 is SGHRS, CDR2 YFSETQ, per germline. The length of the CDR3 is 19 residues. Trimming left V 0 bases short and J 4 bases short, with 23 bases between. The DNA of the CDR3 is TGCGCCAGCAGCTTGGTCCTCGACATCTTGGTGGGGTGGAATCAGCCCCAGCATTTT. Its protein product is CASSLVLDILVGWNQPQHF. The variable domain in full, with the rest retrieved from reference TRBV5-1 and TRBJ1-5, is KAGVTQTPRYLIKTRGQQVTLSCSPISGHRSVSWYQQTPGQGLQFLFEYFSETQRNKGNFPGRFSGRQFSNSRSEMNVSTLELGDSALYLCASSLVLDILVGWNQPQHFGDGTRLSIL.

On this clonotype: This could be a read error, since a much larger clone is one nucleotide away. This chain links TRBV5-1 with TRBJ2-1; D unclear. Trimming cost V 3 bases and J 4 bases, with 8 bases left between them. The CDR3 sequence is 13 residues long. Germline V gene data show CDR1 as SGHRS and CDR2 as YFSETQ. CDR3 nucleotide sequence: TGCGCCAGCAGCTCCATAGCTTACAATGAGCAGTTCTTC. Protein sequence: CASSSIAYNEQFF. The full variable domain, completed using reference TRBV5-1 and TRBJ2-1, is KAGVTQTPRYLIKTRGQQVTLSCSPISGHRSVSWYQQTPGQGLQFLFEYFSETQRNKGNFPGRFSGRQFSNSRSEMNVSTLELGDSALYLCASSSIAYNEQFFGPGTRLTVL.

The table lists this clonotype with many counts. The chain joins TRBV27 to TRBJ1-6; TRBD1 matches at 9 bases. V shed 6 bases, J shed 5 bases, and the junction held 5 bases outside the gene matches. The CDR3 loop spans 15 amino acids. CDR1 is MNHEY and CDR2 is SMNVEV in the germline V gene (reference sequence). The CDR3 region has the DNA TGTGCCAGCAGAACCGGGACAGGGAATAATTCACCCCTCCACTTT. It yields the protein CASRTGTGNNSPLHF.

This clonotype was picked up many times. The chain recombines TRBV5-1 with TRBJ2-5; D possibly corresponds to TRBD2 (5 bases). Germline values: CDR1 SGHRS, CDR2 YFSETQ. The CDR3 length is 14 residues. V was clipped by 4 bases and J by 4 bases, with 14 bases between them. CDR3 nucleotides: TGCGCCAGCAGCCCCTCATCTAGCACAGAGACCCAGTACTTC. This codes for CASSPSSSTETQYF.

This clonotype was detected many times. The chain carries TRBV7-9 and TRBJ1-2; tentative D call: TRBD1 (5 bases). This CDR3 is built from 15 residues. CDR1 and CDR2 (germline): SEHNR, FQNEAQ (reference sequence). V was clipped by 6 bases and J by 0 bases, with 14 bases between them. The CDR3 sequence is CASRGDGLANYGYTF. CDR3 in DNA: TGTGCCAGCAGGGGGGACGGATTAGCTAACTATGGCTACACCTTC.

In its sample, this clonotype was seen many times. The chain combines TRBV7-8 with TRBJ2-1; either TRBD1 or TRBD2 may fit D (5 bases each). The germline CDR1 and CDR2 sequences are SGHVS and FQNEAQ. V was trimmed by 5 bases and J by 7 bases, leaving 24 bases between them. This CDR3 has 17 amino acids. CDR3 DNA: TGTGCCAGCAGCCCATGGTCGGGGACCTCACCGGGGAATGAGCAGTTCTTC. It codes for CASSPWSGTSPGNEQFF.

This clonotype was recorded at least ten times. This rearrangement joins TRBV20-1 to TRBJ2-4; 9 positions match TRBD2. Germline V CDR1 and CDR2: DFQATT, SNEGSKA (reference sequence). There are 15 residues in the CDR3. V dropped 6 bases and J dropped 7; count of bases not matched to a gene: 13. The CDR3 coding sequence is TGCAGTGCCAAAGGGACTAGCCTTGGGGACAACATTCAGTACTTC. This codes for CSAKGTSLGDNIQYF.

The sample holds many counts of this clonotype. The chain carries TRBV24-1 and TRBJ2-5, with D possibly being TRBD1 (6 bases). The CDR3 runs to 16 residues. The germline V and J ends were trimmed by 0 bases and 7 bases, with 17 bases remaining between them. Germline CDR1 KGHDR, CDR2 SFDVKD. The CDR3 DNA sequence: TGTGCCACCAGTGATTTGCGTTTAGGGGGTGGGGTGACCCAGTACTTC. It codes for CATSDLRLGGGVTQYF.

In this sample, this clonotype turned up many times. The chain employs TRBV9 and TRBJ1-5, with TRBD1 matching over 9 bases. Germline V gene data show CDR1 as SGDLS and CDR2 as YYNGEE. CDR3 length equals 15 residues. V shed 8 bases, J shed 7 bases, and the junction held 13 bases outside the gene matches. The CDR3 nucleotides read TGTGCCAGTAAGGACAGGGGAATTAGAGTGCAGCCCCAGCATTTT. Its translation: CASKDRGIRVQPQHF. The full variable domain, rest sourced from reference TRBV9 and TRBJ1-5, is DSGVTQTPKHLITATGQRVTLRCSPRSGDLSVYWYQQSLDQGLQFLIQYYNGEERAKGNILERFSAQQFPDLHSELNLSSLELGDSALYFCASKDRGIRVQPQHFGDGTRLSIL.

This clonotype was seen repeatedly, ten times or more. V is TRBV5-1 and J is TRBJ1-2; weak D call: TRBD1 (5 bases). Per germline, CDR1 SGHRS and CDR2 YFSETQ. The CDR3 length is 14 residues. V was shortened by 0 bases and J by 8 bases, with 14 bases between the two germline ends. The CDR3 sequence: CASSLEQDSRGYTF. CDR3 coding DNA: TGCGCCAGCAGCTTGGAACAGGACTCTCGGGGCTACACCTTC. The whole variable domain, filled in from reference TRBV5-1 and TRBJ1-2, reads KAGVTQTPRYLIKTRGQQVTLSCSPISGHRSVSWYQQTPGQGLQFLFEYFSETQRNKGNFPGRFSGRQFSNSRSEMNVSTLELGDSALYLCASSLEQDSRGYTFGSGTRLTVV.

This clonotype was observed many times. This sequence joins TRBV27 and TRBJ1-1; 8 nucleotides line up with TRBD1. Unmatched junction bases numbered 4, after V lost 7 bases and J lost 0 bases. The germline V gene encodes CDR1 MNHEY and CDR2 SMNVEV (reference sequence). The CDR3 runs to 14 residues. This chain's CDR3 is CASKRGQVNTEAFF. For the CDR3, the DNA is TGTGCCAGCAAACGGGGACAGGTGAACACTGAAGCTTTCTTT.

At least ten counts were recorded for this clonotype. J is TRBJ1-6 and V is TRBV5-1, with no clear D. CDR3 length: 14 amino acids. V shed 2 bases and J shed 8 bases, with 11 bases lying between them. Germline V gene sequence: CDR1 SGHRS, CDR2 YFSETQ. The CDR3 DNA reads TGCGCCAGCAGCTTCCGGGTTACTGATTCACCCCTCCACTTT. Amino acid sequence: CASSFRVTDSPLHF.

This clonotype was detected many times. The rearrangement joins TRBV7-2 to TRBJ1-1, with D possibly TRBD1 on 5 matching bases. The germline CDR1 and CDR2 sequences are SGHTA and FQGNSA. V was cut by 5 bases and J by 8 bases, with 15 bases left in between. CDR3 length: 13 residues. CDR3 nucleotide sequence: TGTGCCAGCAGCCTCACCGGGGCCCGGGAAGCTTTCTTT. Amino acid sequence: CASSLTGAREAFF.